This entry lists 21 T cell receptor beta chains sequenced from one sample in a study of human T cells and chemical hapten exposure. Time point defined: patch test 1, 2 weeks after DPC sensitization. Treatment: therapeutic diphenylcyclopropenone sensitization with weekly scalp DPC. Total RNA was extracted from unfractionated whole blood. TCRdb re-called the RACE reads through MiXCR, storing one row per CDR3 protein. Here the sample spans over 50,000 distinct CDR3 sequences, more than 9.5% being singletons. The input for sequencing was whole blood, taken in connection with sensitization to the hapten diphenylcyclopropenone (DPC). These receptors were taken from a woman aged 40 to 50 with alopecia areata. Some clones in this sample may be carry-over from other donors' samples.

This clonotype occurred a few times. The chain's CDR3 is CSVEDGPALGYGYTF. CDR3 nucleotides: TGCAGCGTTGAAGATGGGCCCGCCCTTGGCTATGGCTACACCTTC. V gene TRBV29-1 combines with J gene TRBJ1-2, with D uncertain. The germline V and J ends were trimmed by 0 bases and 4 bases, with 15 bases remaining between them. Germline-derived CDR1 and CDR2 are SQVTM and ANQGSEA. The CDR3 consists of 15 residues.

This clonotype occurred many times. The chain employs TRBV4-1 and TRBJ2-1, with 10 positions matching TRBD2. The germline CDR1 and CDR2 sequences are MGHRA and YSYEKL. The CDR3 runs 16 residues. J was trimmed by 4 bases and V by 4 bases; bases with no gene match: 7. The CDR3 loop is CASSPEELAGYNEQFF. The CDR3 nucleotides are TGCGCCAGCAGCCCCGAAGAACTAGCGGGGTACAATGAGCAGTTCTTC.

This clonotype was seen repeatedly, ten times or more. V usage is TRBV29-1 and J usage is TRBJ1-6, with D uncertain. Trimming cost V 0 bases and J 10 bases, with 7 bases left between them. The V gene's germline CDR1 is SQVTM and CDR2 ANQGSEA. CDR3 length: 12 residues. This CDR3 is CSVEDRDSPLHF. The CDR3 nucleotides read TGCAGCGTTGAAGATAGAGACTCACCCCTCCACTTT.

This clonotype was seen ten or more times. This CDR3 is CASRLSGGNTGELFF. The CDR3 region has the DNA TGTGCCAGCAGACTTAGCGGGGGCAACACCGGGGAGCTGTTTTTT. The chain joins TRBV6-2 or TRBV6-3 to TRBJ2-2; 9 bases align to TRBD2. Germline V lookup: CDR1 MNHEY, CDR2 SVGEGT. The J segment lost 2 bases and the V segment lost 6 bases, leaving 4 bases of the junction unmatched. The CDR3 is 15 amino acids.

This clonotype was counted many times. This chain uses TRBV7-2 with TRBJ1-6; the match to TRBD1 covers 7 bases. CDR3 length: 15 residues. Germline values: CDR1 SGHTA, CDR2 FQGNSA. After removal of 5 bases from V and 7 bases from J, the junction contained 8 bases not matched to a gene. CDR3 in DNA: TGTGCCAGCAGCGTGCAGACAGGGCTGAATTCACCCCTCCACTTT. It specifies CASSVQTGLNSPLHF. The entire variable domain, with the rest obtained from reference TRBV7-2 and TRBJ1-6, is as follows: GAGVSQSPSNKVTEKGKDVELRCDPISGHTALYWYRQSLGQGLEFLIYFQGNSAPDKSGLPSDRFSAERTGGSVSTLTIQRTQQEDSAVYLCASSVQTGLNSPLHFGNGTRLTVT.

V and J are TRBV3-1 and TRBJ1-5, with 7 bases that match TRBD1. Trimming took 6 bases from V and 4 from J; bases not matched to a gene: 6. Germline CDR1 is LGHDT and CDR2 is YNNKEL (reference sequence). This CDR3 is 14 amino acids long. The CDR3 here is CASSRDSANQPQHF. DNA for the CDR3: TGTGCCAGCAGTCGGGACAGCGCTAATCAGCCCCAGCATTTT.

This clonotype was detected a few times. The CDR3 is CASSEGLAGEQGGELFF. CDR3 DNA sequence: TGTGCCAGCAGTGAAGGATTAGCGGGAGAACAGGGCGGGGAGCTGTTTTTT. The chain employs TRBV6-1 and TRBJ2-2; 9 bases are shared with TRBD2. After removal of 1 base from V and 7 bases from J, the junction contained 10 bases not matched to a gene. This CDR3 region has 17 residues. Germline CDR1 and CDR2: MNHNS and SASEGT.

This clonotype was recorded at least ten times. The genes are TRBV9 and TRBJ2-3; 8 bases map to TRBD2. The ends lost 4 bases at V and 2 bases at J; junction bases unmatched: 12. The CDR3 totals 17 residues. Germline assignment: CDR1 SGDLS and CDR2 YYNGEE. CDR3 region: CASSTPAGGPYTDTQYF. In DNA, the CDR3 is TGTGCCAGCAGCACTCCGGCGGGGGGTCCGTACACAGATACGCAGTATTTT. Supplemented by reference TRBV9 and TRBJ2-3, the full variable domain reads DSGVTQTPKHLITATGQRVTLRCSPRSGDLSVYWYQQSLDQGLQFLIQYYNGEERAKGNILERFSAQQFPDLHSELNLSSLELGDSALYFCASSTPAGGPYTDTQYFGPGTRLTVL.

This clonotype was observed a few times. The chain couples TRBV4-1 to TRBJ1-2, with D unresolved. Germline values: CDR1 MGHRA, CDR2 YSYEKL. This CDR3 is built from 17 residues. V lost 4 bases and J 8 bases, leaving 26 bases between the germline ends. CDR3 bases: TGCGCCAGCAGCCGACCGGTCCTAGAGTCTGGGGAGGACGGCTACACCTTC. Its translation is CASSRPVLESGEDGYTF.

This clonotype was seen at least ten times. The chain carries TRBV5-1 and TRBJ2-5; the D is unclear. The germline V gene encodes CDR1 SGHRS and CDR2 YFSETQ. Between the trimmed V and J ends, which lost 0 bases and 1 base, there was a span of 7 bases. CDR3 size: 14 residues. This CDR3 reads CASSLVGPQETQYF. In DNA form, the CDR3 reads TGCGCCAGCAGCTTGGTCGGGCCCCAAGAGACCCAGTACTTC.

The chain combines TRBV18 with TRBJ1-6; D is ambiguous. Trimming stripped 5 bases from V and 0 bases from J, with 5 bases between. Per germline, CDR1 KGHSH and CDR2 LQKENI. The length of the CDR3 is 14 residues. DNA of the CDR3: TGTGCCAGCTCAATGAGCTCCTATAATTCACCCCTCCACTTT. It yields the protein CASSMSSYNSPLHF.

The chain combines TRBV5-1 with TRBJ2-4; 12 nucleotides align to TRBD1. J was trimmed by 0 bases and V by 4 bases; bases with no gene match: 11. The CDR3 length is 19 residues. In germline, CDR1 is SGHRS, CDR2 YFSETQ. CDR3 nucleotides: TGCGCCAGCAGCCCCCCGGGACAGGGGGCGGATGTAGCCAAAAACATTCAGTACTTC. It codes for CASSPPGQGADVAKNIQYF.

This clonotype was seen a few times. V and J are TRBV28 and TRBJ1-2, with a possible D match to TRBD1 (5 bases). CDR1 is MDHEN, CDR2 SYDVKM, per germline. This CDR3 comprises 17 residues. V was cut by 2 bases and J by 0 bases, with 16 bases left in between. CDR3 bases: TGTGCCAGCAGTTTACCCCCAGGGCGGAAAACTAACTATGGCTACACCTTC. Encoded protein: CASSLPPGRKTNYGYTF.

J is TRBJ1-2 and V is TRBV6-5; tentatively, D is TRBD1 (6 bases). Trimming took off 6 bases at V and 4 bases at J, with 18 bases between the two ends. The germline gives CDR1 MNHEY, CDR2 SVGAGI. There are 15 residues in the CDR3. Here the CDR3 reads CASSLAGTRGYGYTF. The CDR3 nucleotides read TGTGCCAGCAGCCTGGCAGGGACCAGGGGCTATGGCTACACCTTC.

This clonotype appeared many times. CDR3: CASASLVNTEAFF. CDR3 bases: TGTGCCAGCGCGTCTCTGGTGAACACTGAAGCTTTCTTT. This chain connects TRBV6-1 to TRBJ1-1; D not resolved. The CDR3 has 13 residues. CDR1 and CDR2 from the germline V gene are MNHNS and SASEGT. V was pared by 8 bases and J by 0 bases, with 10 bases between.

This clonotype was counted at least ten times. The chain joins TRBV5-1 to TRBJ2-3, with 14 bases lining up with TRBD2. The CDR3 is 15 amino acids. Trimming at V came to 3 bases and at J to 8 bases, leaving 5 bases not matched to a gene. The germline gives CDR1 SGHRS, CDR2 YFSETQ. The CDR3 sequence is CASSSGLAGGGTQYF. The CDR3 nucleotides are TGCGCCAGCAGCTCCGGACTAGCGGGAGGTGGTACGCAGTATTTT.

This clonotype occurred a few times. CDR3 DNA: TGTGCCTGGAGTGGGGCCGGGACAGGGGTGTTCCTCTACGAGCAGTACTTC. Translating it yields CAWSGAGTGVFLYEQYF. The chain links TRBV30 to TRBJ2-7, with 10 bases fitting TRBD1. Germline CDR1 is GTSNPN and CDR2 is SVGIG (reference sequence). The CDR3 loop spans 17 amino acids. V dropped 1 base and J dropped 3; count of bases not matched to a gene: 12. The full variable domain, in which reference TRBV30 and TRBJ2-7 provide the parts outside the CDR3, is SQTIHQWPATLVQPVGSPLSLECTVEGTSNPNLYWYRQAAGRGLQLLFYSVGIGQISSEVPQNLSASRPQDRQFILSSKKLLLSDSGFYLCAWSGAGTGVFLYEQYFGPGTRLTVT.

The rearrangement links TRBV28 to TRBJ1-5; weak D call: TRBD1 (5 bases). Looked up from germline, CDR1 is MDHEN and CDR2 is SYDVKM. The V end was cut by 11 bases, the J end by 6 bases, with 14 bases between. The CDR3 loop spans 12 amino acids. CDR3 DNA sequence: TGTGCCGGCCGCGGGGGGAGTCAGCCCCAGCATTTT. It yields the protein CAGRGGSQPQHF.

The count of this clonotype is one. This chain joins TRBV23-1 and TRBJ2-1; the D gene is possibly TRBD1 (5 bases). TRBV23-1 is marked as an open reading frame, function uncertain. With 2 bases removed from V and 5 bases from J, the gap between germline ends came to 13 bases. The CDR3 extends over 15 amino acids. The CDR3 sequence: CASSQQDRFHNEQFF. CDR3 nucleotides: TGCGCCAGCAGTCAACAAGACAGATTCCACAATGAGCAGTTCTTC.

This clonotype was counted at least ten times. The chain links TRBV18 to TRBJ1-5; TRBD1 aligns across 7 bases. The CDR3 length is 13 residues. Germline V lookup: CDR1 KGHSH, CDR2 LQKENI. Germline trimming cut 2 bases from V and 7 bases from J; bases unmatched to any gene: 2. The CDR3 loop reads CASSPDREQPQHF. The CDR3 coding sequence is TGTGCCAGCTCACCAGACAGGGAGCAGCCCCAGCATTTT.

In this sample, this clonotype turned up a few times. CDR3 residues: CASSYSRGAGYTF. The CDR3 DNA reads TGTGCCAGCAGTTACTCCCGTGGGGCTGGCTACACCTTC. The genes are TRBV6-6 and TRBJ1-2; possibly TRBD1 for D (5 bases). The V gene lost 0 bases and the J gene lost 7 bases, with 9 bases spanning the gap. The CDR3 is 13 amino acids. The V gene's germline CDR1 is MNHNY and CDR2 SVGAGI (reference sequence).